This TCR beta chain was obtained from a study of T cell responses to AZD1222 COVID-19 vaccine. This clone was recorded only once. Its antigen is currently unknown. V lost 4 bases, J lost 13 bases, and 27 bases lay in between. The CDR3 is 15 amino acids. Germline V CDR1 and CDR2: SGHRS, YFSETQ. Points from the study as a whole: It should be noted that donors were predominantly white British and more often female, and clonal diversity was possibly underestimated.

The table came from immunoSEQ multiplex PCR; TCRdb's copy has only in-frame clones and leaves some out. Among some 130,000 clones, around nine tenths were seen once, and the ten largest hold just over 5.5%. Sequencing used peripheral blood, obtained on day 0 of AZD1222 vaccination. The rearrangement uses TRBV5-1 and TRBJ2-7, with a tentative D call TRBD1 (5 bases). The clonotype originates from an adult in good health. CDR3 protein: CASSPWGVGPLHKYF. CDR3 bases: TGCGCCAGCAGCCCGTGGGGCGTCGGGCCGCTGCATAAATACTTC.